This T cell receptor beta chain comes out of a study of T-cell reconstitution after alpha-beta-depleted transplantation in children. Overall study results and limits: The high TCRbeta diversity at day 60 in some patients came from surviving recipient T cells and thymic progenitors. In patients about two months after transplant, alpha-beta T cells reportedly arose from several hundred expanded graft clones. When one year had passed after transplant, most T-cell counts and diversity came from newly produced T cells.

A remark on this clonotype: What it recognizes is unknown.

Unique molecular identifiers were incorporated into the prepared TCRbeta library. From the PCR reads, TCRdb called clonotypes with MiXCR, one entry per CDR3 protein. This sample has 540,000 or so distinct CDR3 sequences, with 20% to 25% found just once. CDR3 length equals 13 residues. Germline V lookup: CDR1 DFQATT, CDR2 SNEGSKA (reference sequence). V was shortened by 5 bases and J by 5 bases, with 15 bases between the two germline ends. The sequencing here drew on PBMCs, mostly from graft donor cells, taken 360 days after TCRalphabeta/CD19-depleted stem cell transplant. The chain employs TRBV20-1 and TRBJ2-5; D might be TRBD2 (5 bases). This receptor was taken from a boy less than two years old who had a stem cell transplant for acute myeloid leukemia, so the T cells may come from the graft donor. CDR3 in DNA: TGCAGTGCTGGCCCAGGCCCGGGGGAGACCCAGTACTTC. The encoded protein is CSAGPGPGETQYF.